The clone carrying this T cell receptor beta chain was detected a few times. The antigen remains undetermined. CDR3 length: 18 residues. Looked up from germline, CDR1 is SEHNR and CDR2 is FQNEAQ (reference sequence). V shed 4 bases, J shed 8 bases, and the junction held 18 bases outside the gene matches. This sample is part of a study of blood T cells in healthy people across ages. The study's findings and limits: Bulk PBMC profiling left naive and antigen-experienced comparisons inconclusive. It was the long-lived donors that had more naive CD4+ cells and higher diversity than aged donors. Significant beta diversity loss was already apparent by age approximately 36, declining roughly linearly.

Together with a sample-barcoded 5' primer, a J-beta primer mix was included in a second PCR lasting roughly 7 to 11 cycles. Each TCR beta cDNA got a 12-nucleotide random molecular identifier. TCRdb analysed the 5' RACE reads with MiXCR anew, one entry per CDR3 protein. The sample consists of roughly 1.5 million distinct CDR3 sequences, roughly 43% of them appearing once. The receptor was isolated from a woman aged 18-29 years in good health. Sequenced material: blood. The chain links TRBV7-9 to TRBJ1-4; 8 nucleotides align to TRBD1. In DNA form, the CDR3 reads TGTGCCAGCAGCTCTTCGGACAGGGACTCTGCGGGACGCGAAAAACTGTTTTTT. This gives the protein CASSSSDRDSAGREKLFF.